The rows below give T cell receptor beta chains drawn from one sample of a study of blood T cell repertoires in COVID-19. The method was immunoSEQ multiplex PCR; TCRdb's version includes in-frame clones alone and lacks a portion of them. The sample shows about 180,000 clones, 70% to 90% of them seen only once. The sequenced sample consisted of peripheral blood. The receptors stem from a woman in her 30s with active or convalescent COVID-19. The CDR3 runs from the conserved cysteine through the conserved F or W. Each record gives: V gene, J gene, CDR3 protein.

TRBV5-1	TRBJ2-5	CASSLYSPMYQETQYF
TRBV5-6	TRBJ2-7	CASSFGTRSYEQYF
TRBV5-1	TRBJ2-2	CASSFLRQGRYTGELFF
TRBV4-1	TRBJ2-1	CASSPMGDSSYNEQFF
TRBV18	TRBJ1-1	CASSPRTGGGTEAFF
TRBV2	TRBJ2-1	CASSEGLAGRSYNEQFF
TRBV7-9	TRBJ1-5	CASSPIRQGQGNQPQHF
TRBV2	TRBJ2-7	CASRTDGSSYEQYF
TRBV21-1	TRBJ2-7	CASSRDRASYEQYF
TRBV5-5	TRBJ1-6	CASSFQGGNSPLHF
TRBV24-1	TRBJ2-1	CATSDLPSGPYNEQFF
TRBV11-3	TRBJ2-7	CASSLGGTGGDEQYF
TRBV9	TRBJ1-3	CASSDDTHSGNTIYF
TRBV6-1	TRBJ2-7	CASSPSSGRAYEQYF
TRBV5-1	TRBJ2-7	CASSLGGEQGYEQYF
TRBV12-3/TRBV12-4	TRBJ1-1	CASSLGDRPFF
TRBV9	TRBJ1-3	CASSDEGVSGNTIYF
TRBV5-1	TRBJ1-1	CASIAAGTGASYTEAFF
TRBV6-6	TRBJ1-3	CASSYASGIGNTIYF
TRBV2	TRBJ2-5	CASRGYNKDWSQETQYF
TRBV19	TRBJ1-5	CASSPNTGTGYNQPQHF
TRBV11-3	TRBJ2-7	CASSLDPGDDEQYF
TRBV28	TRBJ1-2	CASSLRQDYGYTF
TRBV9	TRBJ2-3	CASSGRAGGFYTDTQYF
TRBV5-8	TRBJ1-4	CASSIGQGGTNEKLFF
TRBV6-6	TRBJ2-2	CASSLGITGELFF
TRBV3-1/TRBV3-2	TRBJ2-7	CASSQRLAVYEQYF
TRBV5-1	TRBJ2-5	CASSWRLAGAQETQYF
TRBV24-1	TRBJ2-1	CATSDPRTSEYNEQFF
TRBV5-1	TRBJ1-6	CASSPGQEWNSPLHF
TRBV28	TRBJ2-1	CASSPGQGVRNEQFF
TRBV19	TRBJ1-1	CASRFGGQMNTEAFF
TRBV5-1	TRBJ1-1	CASSQTVMNTEAFF
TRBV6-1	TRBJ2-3	CASSEVPLRDTQYF
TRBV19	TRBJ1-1	CASSSGPTEAFF
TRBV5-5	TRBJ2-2	CASSPTSGRTGELFF
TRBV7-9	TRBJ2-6	CASSPFVAEPSGANVLTF
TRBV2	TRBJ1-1	CASGLGQENTEAFF
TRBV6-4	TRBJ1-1	CARWTANTEAFF
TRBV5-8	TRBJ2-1	CASSLGLGDRGNEQFF
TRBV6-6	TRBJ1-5	CASSLNRVGQPQHF
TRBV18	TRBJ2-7	CASSPARGAYEQYF
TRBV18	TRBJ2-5	CASSPPTRETQYF
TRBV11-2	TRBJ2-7	CASSLMAGAEQYF
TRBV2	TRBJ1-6	CASNLDRGNSPLHF
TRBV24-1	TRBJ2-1	CATSDPDRLGDYNEQFF
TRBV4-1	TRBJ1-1	CASSPRGVTEAFF
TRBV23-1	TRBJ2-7	CASVATLFSYEQYF
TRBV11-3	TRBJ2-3	CASSSGTSGGPSDTQYF
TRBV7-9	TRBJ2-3	CASSLPGTSGSTDTQYF
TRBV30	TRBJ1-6	CAWRQGLWNSPLHF
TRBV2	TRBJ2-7	CASSAFRQGTSYEQYF
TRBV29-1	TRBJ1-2	CSVGGQGLRGYTF
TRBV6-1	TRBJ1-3	CASSEVAGSGNTIYF
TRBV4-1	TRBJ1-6	CASSPIEAGTAYNSPLHF
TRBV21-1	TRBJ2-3	CASSKDRGQRTDTQYF
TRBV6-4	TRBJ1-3	CASPRHPELGNTIYF